These T cell receptor beta chains were read from a single sample in a study of blood T cell repertoires in COVID-19. Only in-frame clones appear in the TCRdb table, and some are missing; sequencing was by immunoSEQ multiplex PCR. The sample records 250,000 to 300,000 clones, approximately 85% being singletons. The specimen was PBMCs or T cells enriched from blood (not recorded which). The receptors shown here come from a woman under 40 who had recovered from COVID-19. The CDR3 runs from the conserved cysteine through the conserved F or W.

V	CDR3
TRBV2	CASSPGGMPAFEQYF
TRBV28	CASSLTGGIPGEQYF
TRBV2	CASISGQETQYF
TRBV4-1	CASSQVTGGPTYEQYF
TRBV6-2/TRBV6-3	CASSVTSGVYQETQYF
TRBV27	CASSSTRYSNQPQHF
TRBV4-1	CASSPPPGQARNTIYF
TRBV7-9	CASSLLMGHSEKLFF
TRBV7-2	CASSLAPAGGANQPQHF
TRBV11-2	CASSPPRQGRSYEQYF
TRBV9	CASSGDISRGGNYGYTF
TRBV28	CASIFYTEAFF
TRBV5-6	CASSLARTAHHYGYTF
TRBV5-1	CASSLGQTGETQYF
TRBV2	CASGRSWYEQYF
TRBV27	CASSLSDREAYEQYF
TRBV6-1	CASSELASGRETQYF
TRBV12-5	CASGLNRNTEAFF
TRBV10-3	CAIRDNRGGSYEQYF
TRBV7-8	CASGSEATNYGYTF